These 10 T cell receptor beta chains came from one sample sequenced in a study of breast tumors, draining lymph nodes, adjacent tissues. Via MiXCR, TCRdb re-called the multiplex PCR reads, giving one row per CDR3 protein. Of over 150,000 distinct CDR3 sequences in the sample, over 25% were seen once. Axillary draining lymph nodes of breast cancer patients supplied the node samples. The sample was axillary lymph node tissue. These receptors all come from a female donor with breast cancer. Some clones in this sample may be carry-over from other donors' samples.

Comment on this clonotype: A much larger clone lies a single base off, so this may be a read error. The chain recombines TRBV6-5 with TRBJ2-1, with 8 bases identical to TRBD1. The ends lost 5 bases at V and 3 bases at J; junction bases unmatched: 6. In germline, CDR1 is MNHEY, CDR2 SVGAGI. This CDR3 is 15 amino acids long. CDR3 nucleotides: TGTGCCAGCAGTCACTTAGGACAGGGCTACAATGAGCAGTTCTTC. This gives the protein CASSHLGQGYNEQFF.

This clonotype was seen repeatedly, ten times or more. The gene calls are TRBV6-6 and TRBJ2-7; possible D gene TRBD1, 6 bases. Per germline, CDR1 MNHNY and CDR2 SVGAGI (reference sequence). V was cut by 6 bases and J by 3 bases, with 24 bases left in between. The CDR3 spans 17 residues. CDR3 amino acids: CASRALQRTEGGYEQYF. Here the CDR3 DNA reads TGTGCCAGCAGAGCACTACAACGGACAGAAGGTGGCTACGAGCAGTACTTC.

This clonotype was counted a few times. This may arise from a read error, as a much more abundant clone is one base away. The chain combines TRBV2 with TRBJ2-2; a possible D gene is TRBD2 (7 bases). The V end lost 8 bases, the J end lost 5 bases, and 21 bases lay between the germline ends. This CDR3 is built from 16 residues. CDR1 and CDR2 (germline): SNHLY, FYNNEI. The CDR3: CASGDGRGAMTGELFF. The CDR3 DNA reads as TGTGCCAGCGGGGACGGACGGGGGGCGATGACCGGGGAGCTGTTTTTT.

The CDR3 here is CAWSAGQGNEKLFF. The CDR3 DNA sequence: TGTGCCTGGAGTGCGGGACAGGGGAATGAAAAACTGTTTTTT. The chain is built from TRBV30 and TRBJ1-4; 10 positions agree with TRBD1. Trimming removed 1 base from V and 5 bases from J; junction bases left unmatched: 1. The CDR3 runs 14 residues. Germline CDR1 and CDR2: GTSNPN and SVGIG (reference sequence).

V is TRBV20-1 and J is TRBJ2-2, with 9 bases aligning to TRBD1. CDR3 size: 16 residues. V gave up 2 bases and J gave up 4 bases; unmatched junction bases: 8. Germline V gives CDR1 DFQATT, CDR2 SNEGSKA (reference sequence). For the CDR3, the DNA is TGCAGTGCTAGACGCGCCGGGACAGGGACCACCGGGGAGCTGTTTTTT. This translates into CSARRAGTGTTGELFF.

To note about this clonotype: This may be a read error: a much more frequent sequence differs by one nucleotide. The chain uses TRBV30 and TRBJ1-4, with D tentatively TRBD1 (6 bases). V was shortened by 4 bases and J by 3 bases, with 12 bases between the two germline ends. Germline V CDR1 and CDR2: GTSNPN, SVGIG (reference sequence). The CDR3 is 14 amino acids. CDR3 in amino acids: CAWNSDRPNEKLFF. In nucleotides, the CDR3 is TGTGCCTGGAATAGTGACAGGCCTAATGAAAAACTGTTTTTT.

The chain combines TRBV11-2 with TRBJ2-5; TRBD1 or TRBD2 may be the D gene (6 bases each). The V gene lost 5 bases and the J gene lost 0 bases, with 16 bases spanning the gap. Looked up from germline, CDR1 is SGHAT and CDR2 is FQNNGV. This CDR3 has 16 residues. DNA of the CDR3: TGTGCCAGCAGCCCAGGGGTAGCGGCGGACCAAGAGACCCAGTACTTC. Its translation is CASSPGVAADQETQYF.

Many counts were recorded for this clonotype. V is TRBV2 and J is TRBJ1-2; the D is unclear. Germline V lookup: CDR1 SNHLY, CDR2 FYNNEI. The V gene lost 8 bases and the J gene lost 3 bases, with 19 bases spanning the gap. The CDR3 sequence is 15 residues long. The CDR3, as DNA: TGTGCCAGCGCACTGGGTGGAGGGCGCGACTATGGCTACACCTTC. Translation gives CASALGGGRDYGYTF.

V and J are TRBV6-2 or TRBV6-3 and TRBJ2-4; TRBD2 is a possible D gene (5 bases). The CDR3 is 16 residues long. Germline CDR1 is MNHEY and CDR2 is SVGEGT. Trimming removed 6 bases at V and 7 bases at J, with 22 bases between. In DNA, the CDR3 is TGTGCCAGCAGCTCCCGACACCCCGGGAAGGAGAACATTCAGTACTTC. Amino acid sequence: CASSSRHPGKENIQYF.

On this clonotype itself: A read error may explain this, as a much larger clone is one base away. The chain is built from TRBV6-5 and TRBJ2-5, with a weak D call TRBD2 (6 bases). Per the germline V gene, CDR1 is MNHEY and CDR2 is SVGAGI. This CDR3 has 14 amino acids. With 8 bases removed from V and 6 bases from J, the gap between germline ends came to 19 bases. The CDR3 spells CASGGERRGKTQYF. Here the CDR3 DNA reads TGTGCCAGCGGTGGAGAACGGAGGGGTAAGACCCAGTACTTC.